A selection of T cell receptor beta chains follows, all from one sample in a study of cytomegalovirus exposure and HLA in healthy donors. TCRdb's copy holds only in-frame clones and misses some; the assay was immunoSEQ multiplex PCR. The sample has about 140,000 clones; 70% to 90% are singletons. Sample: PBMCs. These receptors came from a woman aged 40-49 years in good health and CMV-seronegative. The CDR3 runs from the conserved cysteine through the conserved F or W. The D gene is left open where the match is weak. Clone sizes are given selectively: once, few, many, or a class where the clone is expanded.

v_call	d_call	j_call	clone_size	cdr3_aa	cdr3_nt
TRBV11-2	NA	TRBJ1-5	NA	CASATRQEGQPQHF	TGTGCCAGCGCAACACGGCAGGAGGGGCAGCCCCAGCATTTT
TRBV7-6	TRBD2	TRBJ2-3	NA	CASSFGTSGRASDTQYF	TGTGCCAGCAGCTTCGGGACTAGCGGGAGGGCCTCAGATACGCAGTATTTT
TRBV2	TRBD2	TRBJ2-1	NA	CASTPGLAENEQFF	TGTGCCAGCACGCCGGGACTAGCAGAAAATGAGCAGTTCTTC
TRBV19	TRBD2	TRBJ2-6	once	CASSIAASGFAGANVLTF	TGTGCCAGTAGTATAGCCGCTAGCGGTTTCGCTGGGGCCAACGTCCTGACTTTC
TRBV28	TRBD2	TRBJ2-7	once	CASSLVGGSYEQYF	TGTGCCAGCAGTTTAGTGGGGGGGTCCTACGAGCAGTACTTC
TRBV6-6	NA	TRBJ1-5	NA	CASRAGINQPQHF	TGTGCCAGCAGAGCGGGGATCAATCAGCCCCAGCATTTT
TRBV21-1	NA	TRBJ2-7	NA	CAKQGGGSYEQYF	TGTGCCAAACAGGGTGGAGGCTCCTACGAGCAGTACTTC
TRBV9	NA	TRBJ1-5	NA	CASSVDSGYQPQHF	TGTGCCAGCAGCGTAGATTCAGGGTATCAGCCCCAGCATTTT
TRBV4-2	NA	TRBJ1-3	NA	CASSQDLGPNSGNTIYF	TGTGCCAGCAGCCAAGATCTAGGCCCGAACTCTGGAAACACCATATATTTT
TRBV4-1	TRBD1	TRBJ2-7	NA	CASSQRGLPNSYEQYF	TGCGCCAGCAGCCAGAGGGGGCTACCGAACTCCTACGAGCAGTACTTC
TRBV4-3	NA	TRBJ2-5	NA	CASSQLAQTETQYF	TGCGCCAGCAGCCAGCTAGCTCAAACGGAGACCCAGTACTTC
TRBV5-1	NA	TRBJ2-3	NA	CASSSSTGDTQYF	TGCGCCAGCAGCTCTAGCACAGGGGATACGCAGTATTTT
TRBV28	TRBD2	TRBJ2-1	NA	CASSLVRLAGSRNEQFF	TGTGCCAGCAGTTTGGTCCGGCTAGCGGGATCGAGGAATGAGCAGTTCTTC
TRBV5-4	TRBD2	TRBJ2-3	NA	CASSLAGLAGPDTQYF	TGTGCCAGCAGCTTGGCGGGACTAGCGGGTCCAGATACGCAGTATTTT
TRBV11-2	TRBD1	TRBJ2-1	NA	CASRPKGTGSGSEQFF	TGTGCCAGCAGACCAAAGGGGACAGGGTCGGGCAGTGAGCAGTTCTTC
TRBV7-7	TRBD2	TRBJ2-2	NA	CASSLGGRGTGELFF	TGTGCCAGCAGCTTGGGCGGGAGGGGCACCGGGGAGCTGTTTTTT
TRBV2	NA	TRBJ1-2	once	CARNREPGYTF	TGTGCCAGAAACAGGGAGCCTGGCTACACCTTC
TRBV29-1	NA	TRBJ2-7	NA	CSVVPPGLGYEQYF	TGCAGCGTTGTTCCCCCTGGCCTAGGCTACGAGCAGTACTTC
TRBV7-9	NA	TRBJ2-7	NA	CSSSLGVGDTSYEQYF	TGTTCCAGCAGCTTAGGGGTCGGGGACACCTCCTACGAGCAGTACTTC
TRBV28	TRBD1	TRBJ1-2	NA	CASSSISGGRLYGYTF	TGTGCCAGCAGTTCCATTTCAGGGGGCCGCCTCTATGGCTACACCTTC
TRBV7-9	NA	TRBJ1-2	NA	CSSSLNSLVTGYGYTF	TGTTCCAGCAGCTTAAACTCTCTAGTTACAGGCTATGGCTACACCTTC
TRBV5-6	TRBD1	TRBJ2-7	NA	CASTTQTGTYEQYF	TGTGCCAGCACCACCCAGACAGGGACCTACGAGCAGTACTTC